This TCR beta chain stems from a study of cytomegalovirus exposure and HLA in healthy donors. All donors participated as healthy donors of bone marrow. Germline CDR1 is MNHEY and CDR2 is SMNVEV (reference sequence). The CDR3 sequence is 18 residues long. The V gene lost 0 bases and the J gene lost 0 bases, with 18 bases spanning the gap. In the PCR, 60 Vbeta and 13 Jbeta primers were used. The method was immunoSEQ multiplex PCR; TCRdb's version includes in-frame clones alone and lacks a portion of them. The sample contains some 110,000 clones, 70% to 80% of which appear only once. The origin of this receptor is a man aged 50-59 years in good health and CMV-seropositive. Sequenced: PBMCs. The chain uses TRBV27 and TRBJ2-7, with D possibly matching TRBD2 (7 bases). CDR3 DNA: TGTGCCAGCAGTTTATCTTCCGGGGGGCAGGCCTTCTCCTACGAGCAGTACTTC. Translating it yields CASSLSSGGQAFSYEQYF.